These T cell receptor beta chains were read from a single sample in a study of Ad26.COV2.S vaccination and SARS-CoV-2 variants. Assay used: immunoSEQ multiplex PCR; TCRdb lists only in-frame clones, some missing. Among around 400,000 clones listed, 89% were seen once. Here the sequenced sample was peripheral blood, taken in a trial of Ad26.COV2.S vaccine versus placebo. The receptor set was obtained from a person between 18 and 60 years old who received the Ad26.COV2.S COVID-19 vaccine or a placebo. Both conserved end residues are trimmed from each CDR3.

V gene	J gene	CDR3 protein
TRBV7-9	TRBJ1-1	ASSFRTDTEAF
TRBV29-1	TRBJ2-7	SVRDSRSGYEQY
TRBV30	TRBJ1-2	AWSRGSRGYT
TRBV7-8	TRBJ2-1	ASSTRGEGPYNEQF
TRBV5-1	TRBJ1-4	ASSLEARGTEKLF
TRBV20-1	TRBJ2-7	SPTGGYEQY
TRBV2	TRBJ1-1	ASNNRGKNTEAF
TRBV9	TRBJ2-5	ASSVGLGGETQY
TRBV28	TRBJ1-2	ASRVTVDGYT
TRBV18	TRBJ1-5	ASSPGPGSNQPQH
TRBV6-5	TRBJ1-6	ASQQGDSPLH
TRBV14	TRBJ2-3	ASSRGWGTTDTQY
TRBV5-1	TRBJ2-7	ASSLVTGPLRPSYEQY
TRBV5-1	TRBJ2-7	ASSLGASYEQY
TRBV2	TRBJ2-5	ASSAGTGVETQY
TRBV25-1	TRBJ1-3	ASSGDGYVGNTIY
TRBV20-1	TRBJ2-1	SASRLDEQF
TRBV2	TRBJ1-5	ASSGGRGYNQPQH
TRBV7-6	TRBJ2-5	ASSLIPTRTSGRVQETQY
TRBV7-6	TRBJ2-2	ASSLAGRGTGELF
TRBV15	TRBJ2-4	ATSRTTMRAKNIQY
TRBV30	TRBJ1-3	AWGTIGNTIY
TRBV19	TRBJ2-4	ASSIAQKGAQY
TRBV11-2	TRBJ2-7	ASSRAGPYEQY
TRBV6-5	TRBJ1-5	ASSSGQSRAQH
TRBV4-2	TRBJ2-5	ASSHGQPQETQY
TRBV4-1	TRBJ1-3	ASSKQSTEAGNTIY
TRBV10-2	TRBJ2-1	ASSLDRWVYNEQF
TRBV7-2	TRBJ2-7	ASSLTGLAAYEQY
TRBV27	TRBJ2-7	ASSRQVGVYEQY
TRBV5-5	TRBJ1-2	ASSFGTGGYGYT
TRBV5-1	TRBJ1-1	ASSYQVGVHTEAF
TRBV5-1	TRBJ2-1	ASSSGTPAGHEQF
TRBV29-1	TRBJ2-2	SVGPGTNTGELF
TRBV19	TRBJ1-5	ASRETFNQPQH
TRBV5-5	TRBJ2-7	ASSFLASSYEQY
TRBV2	TRBJ1-1	ASSEANGGTEAF
TRBV7-2	TRBJ2-1	ASSSGLAVLRDEQF
TRBV7-8	TRBJ2-5	ASSLSGATQETQY
TRBV19	TRBJ2-1	ASSSGQGVDYNEQF
TRBV9	TRBJ2-1	ASSVRDLRSYNEQF
TRBV19	TRBJ1-3	ASSIARTAGGNTIY
TRBV28	TRBJ2-3	ASSFQQGDTQY
TRBV27	TRBJ2-5	ASSGGGGYQETQY
TRBV7-8	TRBJ1-2	ASSLVLGATYGYT
TRBV3-1/TRBV3-2	TRBJ2-1	ASSQVSSGQNEQF
TRBV15	TRBJ1-1	ATSRGRVEEAF
TRBV6-2/TRBV6-3	TRBJ2-2	ASSYSAGGANTGELF
TRBV28	TRBJ2-2	ASSLVATTGELF
TRBV11-1	TRBJ2-1	ASSKVQVPRYNEQF
TRBV14	TRBJ2-7	ASSQAVAGGNEQY